One sample yielded the 31 T cell receptor beta chains listed below, sequenced in a study of T cells in Graves' hyperthyroidism and ophthalmopathy. Using RNA transcripts as the source, TCR beta CDR3 regions were amplified. With the HTBI primer set, the TCR CDR3 went through a first round of RT-PCR. MiXCR, applied by TCRdb to the multiplex PCR reads, yields one record per CDR3 protein. The repertoire holds around 400,000 distinct CDR3 sequences, with about 15% as singletons. The sequenced sample consisted of blood. These receptor sequences come from a woman under 30 with Graves' hyperthyroidism that later progressed to Graves' ophthalmopathy.

This clonotype came up a few times. The gene calls are TRBV12-3 or TRBV12-4 and TRBJ2-1, with D perhaps given as TRBD1 or TRBD2 (5 bases each). The V end was cut by 3 bases, the J end by 0 bases, with 9 bases between. This CDR3 spans 15 amino acids. The CDR3 is CASSFGTVSYNEQFF. The CDR3 DNA is TGTGCCAGCAGTTTCGGGACGGTCTCCTACAATGAGCAGTTCTTC.

This clonotype was counted many times. The chain has TRBV28 and TRBJ1-4; D is unclear. Germline V CDR1 and CDR2: MDHEN, SYDVKM. The CDR3 contains 12 residues. The germline V and J ends were trimmed by 3 bases and 8 bases, with 7 bases remaining between them. The CDR3 loop reads CASSLGGEKLFF. Here the CDR3 DNA reads TGTGCCAGCAGTTTGGGCGGGGAAAAACTGTTTTTT.

This clonotype has a handful of counts. CDR3 sequence reads: CASSPSRGGNEKLFF. In DNA form, the CDR3 reads TGTGCCAGCTCACCATCCAGGGGGGGGAATGAAAAACTGTTTTTT. V gene TRBV18 combines with J gene TRBJ1-4, with 7 bases that match TRBD1. This CDR3 is built from 15 residues. CDR1 and CDR2 from the germline V gene are KGHSH and LQKENI. J lost 5 bases, V lost 2 bases, and 5 bases had no gene match. Variable domain in full (rest from reference TRBV18 and TRBJ1-4): NAGVMQNPRHLVRRRGQEARLRCSPMKGHSHVYWYRQLPEEGLKFMVYLQKENIIDESGMPKERFSAEFPKEGPSILRIQQVVRGDSAAYFCASSPSRGGNEKLFFGSGTQLSVL.

The chain has TRBV30 and TRBJ1-5; 7 bases are shared with TRBD1. The V gene end was trimmed by 1 base and the J gene end by 4 bases; junction bases not matched to a gene: 1. This CDR3 has 13 residues. In germline, CDR1 is GTSNPN, CDR2 SVGIG (reference sequence). The CDR3: CAWSATGNQPQHF. CDR3 bases: TGTGCCTGGAGTGCGACAGGGAATCAGCCCCAGCATTTT.

Only a few counts were recorded for this clonotype. The rearrangement joins TRBV5-1 to TRBJ1-2; 7 bases line up with TRBD1. Germline values: CDR1 SGHRS, CDR2 YFSETQ. After removal of 1 base from V and 3 bases from J, the junction contained 6 bases not matched to a gene. This CDR3 is built from 15 residues. The CDR3 nucleotides are TGCGCCAGCAGCTTGCAACCCGGGACAGACTATGGCTACACCTTC. Protein sequence: CASSLQPGTDYGYTF.

This clonotype was counted many times. The J gene is TRBJ2-7, the V gene TRBV5-5; the D is unclear. V lost 0 bases, J lost 8 bases, and 15 bases lay in between. The CDR3 has 14 amino acids. The germline gives CDR1 SGHKS, CDR2 YYEKEE (reference sequence). The CDR3 region is CASSLGLTPDQQYF. In DNA, the CDR3 is TGTGCCAGCAGCTTGGGACTCACTCCCGATCAGCAGTACTTC.

This clonotype was picked up a small number of times. The V and J genes are TRBV7-2 and TRBJ2-2, with 11 bases identical to TRBD2. In germline, CDR1 is SGHTA, CDR2 FQGNSA. J gave up 6 bases and V 9 bases, and 6 bases lay outside the gene matches. The CDR3 extends over 14 amino acids. DNA of the CDR3: TGTGCCAGGACCGGGACTAGCGGACCCGGGGAGCTGTTTTTT. This sequence encodes CARTGTSGPGELFF.

This clonotype has at least ten counts. This rearrangement joins TRBV11-3 to TRBJ1-1; D uncertain. Germline V gene sequence: CDR1 SGHNT, CDR2 YENEEA. The CDR3 is 13 residues long. V was pared by 0 bases and J by 2 bases, with 4 bases between. CDR3 protein: CASSLESNTEAFF. DNA of the CDR3: TGTGCCAGCAGCTTAGAAAGCAACACTGAAGCTTTCTTT.

This clonotype showed up many times. This chain uses TRBV28 with TRBJ2-5; D tentatively reads TRBD1 or TRBD2 (7 bases each). This CDR3 comprises 15 residues. Germline CDR1 MDHEN, CDR2 SYDVKM. V lost 3 bases, J lost 5 bases, and 16 bases lay in between. The CDR3 protein is CASSFGEGARETQYF. The CDR3 coding sequence is TGTGCCAGCAGTTTCGGGGAGGGGGCGAGGGAGACCCAGTACTTC. The full variable domain, in which reference TRBV28 and TRBJ2-5 provide the parts outside the CDR3, is DVKVTQSSRYLVKRTGEKVFLECVQDMDHENMFWYRQDPGLGLRLIYFSYDVKMKEKGDIPEGYSVSREKKERFSLILESASTNQTSMYLCASSFGEGARETQYFGPGTRLLVL.

This clonotype has ten or more counts. The chain has TRBV7-9 and TRBJ2-7, with D possibly being TRBD1 (5 bases). The ends were cut back, 5 bases at V and 1 base at J, with 12 bases in the middle. The CDR3 totals 14 residues. Germline CDR1 and CDR2: SEHNR and FQNEAQ (reference sequence). The CDR3 DNA sequence: TGTGCCAGCAGCCTCATCAGGGCATCCTACGAGCAGTACTTC. Translated, it gives CASSLIRASYEQYF.

This clonotype was seen at least ten times. The CDR3 is CASSPGLPLYNEQFF. As DNA, the CDR3 is TGTGCCAGCAGCCCGGGACTACCGCTATACAATGAGCAGTTCTTC. V and J are TRBV5-5 and TRBJ2-1, with 7 bases identical to TRBD2. The V gene end was trimmed by 4 bases and the J gene end by 4 bases; junction bases not matched to a gene: 8. The CDR3 has 15 residues. From germline, CDR1 is SGHKS and CDR2 YYEKEE (reference sequence). Full variable domain (remainder filled in from reference TRBV5-5 and TRBJ2-1): DAGVTQSPTHLIKTRGQQVTLRCSPISGHKSVSWYQQVLGQGPQFIFQYYEKEERGRGNFPDRFSARQFPNYSSELNVNALLLGDSALYLCASSPGLPLYNEQFFGPGTRLTVL.

This clonotype showed up just a few times. The chain is built from TRBV4-3 and TRBJ2-7; 7 nucleotides align to TRBD2. The CDR3 loop spans 13 amino acids. Losses at the gene ends were 4 bases for V and 5 bases for J; bases not matched to a gene: 5. The V gene's germline CDR1 is LGHNA and CDR2 YSLEER. CDR3 in amino acids: CASSPGLGNEQYF. DNA of the CDR3: TGCGCCAGCAGCCCCGGACTAGGAAACGAGCAGTACTTC.

This clonotype was counted between two and nine times. The rearrangement uses TRBV25-1 and TRBJ2-7, with D perhaps given as TRBD1 or TRBD2 (5 bases each). Per germline, CDR1 MGHDK and CDR2 SYGVNS. V gave up 3 bases and J gave up 3 bases, with 15 bases separating them. This CDR3 has 15 amino acids. The CDR3 here is CASSDIWGEGYEQYF. The CDR3 DNA reads TGTGCCAGCAGTGATATTTGGGGCGAGGGCTACGAGCAGTACTTC.

In its sample, this clonotype was seen many times. The gene calls are TRBV6-1 and TRBJ2-3; 11 positions match TRBD2. The CDR3 runs 15 residues. The trim removed 6 bases at V and 4 bases at J, leaving 6 bases unmatched. Germline V gives CDR1 MNHNS, CDR2 SASEGT. CDR3 nucleotide sequence: TGTGCCAGCAGCTTAGCGGGAGGGAGGCCAGATACGCAGTATTTT. Protein: CASSLAGGRPDTQYF.

This clonotype was recorded many times. V usage is TRBV20-1 and J usage is TRBJ1-2, with 9 bases identical to TRBD1. CDR3 length: 13 amino acids. CDR1 and CDR2 (germline): DFQATT, SNEGSKA (reference sequence). The V and J ends lost 0 bases and 6 bases, in that order; junction bases with no gene match: 2. CDR3 in amino acids: CSARDWTGDGYTF. The CDR3 bases are TGCAGTGCTAGAGATTGGACAGGGGATGGCTACACCTTC.

The table lists this clonotype with many counts. V gene TRBV20-1 combines with J gene TRBJ1-1; weak D call: TRBD1 (6 bases). V gave up 3 bases and J gave up 5 bases, with 13 bases separating them. This CDR3 is built from 13 residues. Germline V gene sequence: CDR1 DFQATT, CDR2 SNEGSKA (reference sequence). The CDR3: CSASPGVGTEAFF. CDR3 DNA sequence: TGCAGTGCTAGCCCAGGGGTTGGGACTGAAGCTTTCTTT.

This clonotype showed up just a few times. The chain has TRBV3-1 and TRBJ2-3; 9 bases map to TRBD1. Germline V gene lookup returns CDR1 LGHDT and CDR2 YNNKEL (reference sequence). Trimming removed 5 bases from V and 2 bases from J; junction bases left unmatched: 2. The CDR3 totals 14 residues. This chain's CDR3 is CASSDRGFTDTQYF. The CDR3 nucleotides read TGTGCCAGCAGCGACAGGGGGTTCACAGATACGCAGTATTTT.

This clonotype was detected only a few times. The chain employs TRBV6-1 and TRBJ1-2; D unresolved. The CDR3 sequence is 13 residues long. Deletions cut 8 bases from V and 8 bases from J, with 18 bases between. Per the germline V gene, CDR1 is MNHNS and CDR2 is SASEGT. In DNA, the CDR3 is TGTGCCAGCGGTCCCGAGTGGCGAGACGGCTACACCTTC. Its protein is CASGPEWRDGYTF.

This clonotype came up a few times. This sequence joins TRBV4-2 and TRBJ2-3; TRBD1 is a possible D gene (6 bases). V was pared by 0 bases and J by 2 bases, with 12 bases between. Germline CDR1 is LGHNA and CDR2 is YNFKEQ. CDR3 length equals 16 residues. This chain's CDR3 is CASSQDSTGSTDTQYF. CDR3 coding DNA: TGTGCCAGCAGCCAAGATAGTACAGGGTCCACAGATACGCAGTATTTT.

A word on this clonotype: An end of the junction differs from the germline gene, which may be a read error. The chain uses TRBV13 and TRBJ1-3; D is unresolved. CDR3 length: 12 residues. In germline, CDR1 is PRHDT, CDR2 FYEKMQ (reference sequence). CDR3 coding DNA: TGTGCCAGCAGCTTAGGGGGAAACACCAGATATTTT. It codes for CASSLGGNTRYF.

The rearrangement links TRBV19 to TRBJ2-5; TRBD1 matches at 9 bases. Germline-derived CDR1 and CDR2 are LNHDA and SQIVND (reference sequence). Germline trimming cut 3 bases from V and 0 bases from J; bases unmatched to any gene: 5. CDR3 length: 16 residues. The CDR3, as DNA: TGTGCCAGTAGTATCCGGGACAGGGCCTACCAAGAGACCCAGTACTTC. Protein sequence: CASSIRDRAYQETQYF. The complete variable domain, with remaining parts taken from reference TRBV19 and TRBJ2-5, reads DGGITQSPKYLFRKEGQNVTLSCEQNLNHDAMYWYRQDPGQGLRLIYYSQIVNDFQKGDIAEGYSVSREKKESFPLTVTSAQKNPTAFYLCASSIRDRAYQETQYFGPGTRLLVL.

The V call is TRBV28, the J call TRBJ2-7; D possibly corresponds to TRBD1 (7 bases). The CDR3 totals 16 residues. The V end was cut by 8 bases, the J end by 3 bases, with 23 bases between. Per germline, CDR1 MDHEN and CDR2 SYDVKM. CDR3 sequence reads: CASGDPGAGGNYEQYF. The CDR3, as DNA: TGTGCCAGCGGGGACCCGGGGGCAGGGGGTAACTACGAGCAGTACTTC.

The sample holds a few counts of this clonotype. J is TRBJ2-3 and V is TRBV7-2; D is perhaps TRBD1 (6 bases). Trimming cost V 1 base and J 1 base, with 12 bases left between them. Looked up from germline, CDR1 is SGHTA and CDR2 is FQGNSA. The length of the CDR3 is 16 residues. The CDR3 reads CASSLDPRGGTDTQYF. The CDR3 coding sequence is TGTGCCAGCAGCTTAGATCCCAGGGGAGGCACAGATACGCAGTATTTT.

This clonotype was detected a few times. J is TRBJ2-2 and V is TRBV9, with 10 positions matching TRBD2. The CDR3 spans 17 residues. V dropped 0 bases and J dropped 4; count of bases not matched to a gene: 6. Germline V CDR1 and CDR2: SGDLS, YYNGEE. CDR3 DNA sequence: TGTGCCAGCAGCGTAGCTACGTCTAGCGGGGGCACCGGGGAGCTGTTTTTT. It encodes CASSVATSSGGTGELFF.

A remark on this clonotype: This may arise from a read error, as a much more abundant clone is one base away. The rearrangement joins TRBV12-3 or TRBV12-4 to TRBJ1-1; 7 bases are a match to TRBD1. Trimming took 5 bases from V and 12 from J; bases not matched to a gene: 18. The CDR3 is 15 amino acids. CDR3 amino acids: CASSLYPGQRARTFF. The CDR3 DNA follows: TGTGCCAGCAGTCTCTACCCGGGACAGCGGGCGCGAACTTTCTTT.

In this sample, this clonotype turned up many times. This rearrangement joins TRBV7-8 to TRBJ2-1, with D tentatively TRBD1 (6 bases). Per germline, CDR1 SGHVS and CDR2 FQNEAQ. The CDR3 has 13 amino acids. V shed 4 bases and J shed 4 bases, with 8 bases lying between them. CDR3 sequence reads: CASSSTGYNEQFF. CDR3 in DNA: TGTGCCAGCAGCTCGACAGGATACAATGAGCAGTTCTTC.

This clonotype has more than one count but fewer than ten. V is TRBV9 and J is TRBJ2-7, with TRBD2 as a possible D gene (6 bases). This CDR3 spans 14 amino acids. Trimming took off 2 bases at V and 3 bases at J, with 12 bases between the two ends. Germline CDR1 is SGDLS and CDR2 is YYNGEE. The CDR3: CASSVTGDGYEQYF. The CDR3 DNA follows: TGTGCCAGCAGCGTTACGGGGGACGGCTACGAGCAGTACTTC.

On this clonotype itself: This could be a read error, since a much larger clone is one nucleotide away. The chain is built from TRBV20-1 and TRBJ2-7; perhaps D is TRBD1 or TRBD2 (5 bases each). Germline-derived CDR1 and CDR2 are DFQATT and SNEGSKA (reference sequence). The CDR3 extends over 15 amino acids. CDR3 sequence (DNA): TGCAGTGCAACCCATCGGGGACGCTTAACCTACGAGCGGTACTTC. Translation gives CSATHRGRLTYERYF.

This clonotype has at least ten counts. This chain uses TRBV20-1 with TRBJ2-4, with D maybe TRBD1 (6 bases). V shed 3 bases and J shed 1 base, with 10 bases lying between them. CDR1 is DFQATT and CDR2 is SNEGSKA in the germline V gene (reference sequence). CDR3 length equals 14 residues. As DNA, the CDR3 is TGCAGTGCTAGCCGGGACATCGCCAAAAACATTCAGTACTTC. This translates into CSASRDIAKNIQYF.

This clonotype was seen ten or more times. The CDR3 protein is CASSQQGLAGEGTYEQYF. The CDR3 bases are TGTGCCAGCAGCCAACAGGGACTAGCGGGAGAGGGGACCTACGAGCAGTACTTC. The chain is built from TRBV7-8 and TRBJ2-7; 14 bases align to TRBD2. The J segment lost 2 bases and the V segment lost 5 bases, leaving 11 bases of the junction unmatched. Per the germline V gene, CDR1 is SGHVS and CDR2 is FQNEAQ. This CDR3 spans 18 amino acids.

This clonotype showed up many times. The chain recombines TRBV7-8 with TRBJ2-2, with TRBD1 as a possible D gene (5 bases). The CDR3 sequence is 15 residues long. With 2 bases removed from V and 6 bases from J, the gap between germline ends came to 13 bases. CDR1 and CDR2 (germline): SGHVS, FQNEAQ. CDR3 sequence reads: CASSLRQIGAGELFF. Written as DNA, the CDR3 is TGTGCCAGCAGCTTAAGACAGATTGGGGCCGGGGAGCTGTTTTTT.